This T cell receptor (beta chain) derives from a study of beta chain features in type 1 diabetes. Once sorted, every population was more than 98% pure. Study conclusions and caveats: TCRB CDR3s from Type 1 diabetes patients were moderately but significantly shorter in all four CD4+ subsets. Fewer insertions but more deletions were seen at VDJ junctions in type 1 diabetes patients.

Details on this clone: Its antigen is not identified.

V dropped 4 bases and J dropped 1 base, with 8 bases sitting between them. The CDR3 loop spans 12 amino acids. The germline V gene encodes CDR1 SQVTM and CDR2 ANQGSEA. The isolated RNA, all of it, was reverse transcribed, so expressed TCRB transcripts were what got sequenced. TCRdb keeps only in-frame clones here, not all; method: immunoSEQ multiplex PCR. The table has 330,000 or so clones, over 9.5% seen once. This sequence originates from a young woman with type 1 diabetes. This rearrangement joins TRBV29-1 to TRBJ2-7; no clear D gene. Material for sequencing was naive CD4+ T cells from blood. The CDR3 sequence is CSVGEASYEQYF. The CDR3 coding sequence is TGCAGCGTTGGCGAGGCGTCCTACGAGCAGTACTTC.